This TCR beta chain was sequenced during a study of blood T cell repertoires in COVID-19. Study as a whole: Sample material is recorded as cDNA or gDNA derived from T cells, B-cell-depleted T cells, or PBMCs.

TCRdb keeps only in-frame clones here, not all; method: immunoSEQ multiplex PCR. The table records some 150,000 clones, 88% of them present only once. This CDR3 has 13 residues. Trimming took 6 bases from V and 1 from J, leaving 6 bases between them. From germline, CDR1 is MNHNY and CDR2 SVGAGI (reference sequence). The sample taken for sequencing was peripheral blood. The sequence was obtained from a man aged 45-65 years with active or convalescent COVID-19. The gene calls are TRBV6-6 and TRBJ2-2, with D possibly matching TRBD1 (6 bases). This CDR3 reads CASRGGNTGELFF. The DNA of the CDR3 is TGTGCCAGCAGAGGGGGGAACACCGGGGAGCTGTTTTTT.